This TCR beta chain is from a study of liver allograft versus peripheral blood T cells (dated by TCRdb to about 2020). Looking at the study overall: The study compared the T cell receptor repertoires present in transplanted livers with the repertoires present in the peripheral blood of liver transplant recipients. Study-wide findings and limitations: The T cell receptor repertoires within liver allografts were reported to be different from the T cell receptor repertoires detected in peripheral blood.

There are 15 amino acids in the CDR3, from cysteine to phenylalanine inclusive. The kept DNA is CDR3 alone, 45 bases in frame from the first base. The V end gives up 5 bases and the J end 1 base, leaving 4 bases in the junction not matched to a gene. Taking its sample share into account, this clonotype is medium-sized (0.01 to 0.1%). This receptor's antigen is unknown. Per-base quality was not reported, and no clone a single base away is much larger than it. Sequenced using an Illumina MiSeq. Through fastp at Q25 and MiXCR, TCRdb rebuilt clones from the public reads, retaining in-frame beta chains. For every CDR3 protein sequence, its rows merge into one entry that carries the most common genes and DNA. A total of approximately 2,300 distinct CDR3 sequences appear in this sample, roughly 16% of them only once. About a quarter of the sample rests with the top ten.

The clonotype was recovered from a human patient who had a liver transplant. Donor T cells from the graft may be present among the T cells after a transplant. The V and J segments used are TRBV12-3 or TRBV12-4 and TRBJ2-2, with TRBD1 matching 7 junction bases. DNA sequence: TGTGCCAGCAGTCCAACAGGGGAGAACACCGGGGAGCTGTTTTTT. The encoded protein is CASSPTGENTGELFF.